This is a list of T cell receptor beta chains from one sample in a study of beta chain features in type 1 diabetes. This table comes from immunoSEQ multiplex PCR, and its TCRdb copy is limited to in-frame clones, with some not included. The data contain 100,000 to 150,000 clones, roughly 17% of them singletons. Material for sequencing was central memory CD4+ T cells from blood. Receptors were obtained from a man aged 18 to 29 with type 1 diabetes. CDR3s include the opening cysteine and the closing phenylalanine or tryptophan. Each record gives: V gene, J gene, clone size, D gene, CDR3 DNA, CDR3 protein. The D gene is left open where the match is weak. Clone size is given for some rows only: seen once, a few or many times, or a class if the clone is expanded.

>TRBV18|TRBJ2-7|.|TRBD1
TGTGCCAGCTCACTGCCGGGACAGAGATACTACGAGCAGTACTTC
CASSLPGQRYYEQYF
>TRBV6-5|TRBJ2-1|.|TRBD1
TGTGCCAGCAGTTGGGACAGCTCCTACAATGAGCAGTTCTTC
CASSWDSSYNEQFF
>TRBV30|TRBJ1-4|few|.
TGTGCCTGGAGCCAACTGTCAGTTAATGAAAAACTGTTTTTT
CAWSQLSVNEKLFF
>TRBV28|TRBJ2-2|few|.
TGTGCCAGCAGTAAACGACAAACCACCGGGGAGCTGTTTTTT
CASSKRQTTGELFF
>TRBV5-1|TRBJ2-3|.|.
TGCGCCAGCAGCTTGTCACAGAGCACAGATACGCAGTATTTT
CASSLSQSTDTQYF
>TRBV6-5|TRBJ2-7|.|.
TGTGCCAGCAGTGCAGCGTACGAGCAGTACTTC
CASSAAYEQYF
>TRBV11-2|TRBJ2-1|.|TRBD2
TGTGCCAGCAGCAGGACCGGGACTACCTACAATGAGCAGTTCTTC
CASSRTGTTYNEQFF
>TRBV29-1|TRBJ2-1|few|.
TGCAGCGTGCCGGTGGGGACCTCCGACCGGCGTGAGCAGTTCTTC
CSVPVGTSDRREQFF
>TRBV6-5|TRBJ2-5|few|.
TGTGCCAGCAGTTCTCTAACTAGGGAGACCCAGTACTTC
CASSSLTRETQYF
>TRBV4-1|TRBJ2-7|.|TRBD2
TGCGCCAGCAGCCAAGAACTAGCGGACAACTACGAGCAGTACTTC
CASSQELADNYEQYF
>TRBV5-1|TRBJ1-2|few|.
TGCGCCAGCGGGGCACAGGGTAACTATGGCTACACCTTC
CASGAQGNYGYTF
>TRBV2|TRBJ1-5|.|.
TGTGCCAGCTGCGTCGATGGGGGTATGAAGCCCCAGCATTTT
CASCVDGGMKPQHF
>TRBV5-1|TRBJ2-1|.|.
TGCGCCAGCAGCTTGGCCGGCACTCTCTCCTACAATGAGCAGTTCTTC
CASSLAGTLSYNEQFF
>TRBV29-1|TRBJ1-3|.|.
TGCAGCGTCCTCTCTGGAAACACCATATATTTT
CSVLSGNTIYF
>TRBV7-2|TRBJ2-3|few|.
TGTGCCAGCAGCTTAGTTGCTAGCACAGATACGCAGTATTTT
CASSLVASTDTQYF
>TRBV25-1|TRBJ2-3|.|TRBD2
TGTGCCAGCAGTGAAACGGGGTCGGGAGCGGGATGGGCAGATACGCAGTATTTT
CASSETGSGAGWADTQYF
>TRBV30|TRBJ1-1|.|.
TGTGCCTGGGAGGTATACATGAACACTGAAGCTTTCTTT
CAWEVYMNTEAFF
>TRBV7-9|TRBJ2-1|.|TRBD2
TGTGCCAGCAGCTGGCTAACTAGCGTTAATGAGCAGTTCTTC
CASSWLTSVNEQFF
>TRBV14|TRBJ2-1|.|TRBD2
TGTGCCAGCAGCCAACCGGGACTAGCGGCTTACAATGAGCAGTTCTTC
CASSQPGLAAYNEQFF
>TRBV2|TRBJ2-1|.|TRBD2
TGTGCCAGCAGTGGGTGGACTAGTGTTGAGCAGTTCTTC
CASSGWTSVEQFF
>TRBV7-2|TRBJ2-7|.|.
TGTGCCAGCAACACCAGAACAGGGAACGAGCAGTACTTC
CASNTRTGNEQYF
>TRBV9|TRBJ2-1|.|.
TGTGCCAGCAGCGGTAGCGTGACCAACAATGAGCAGTTCTTC
CASSGSVTNNEQFF
>TRBV10-1|TRBJ2-5|.|TRBD2
TGCGCCAGCAGCGATAGCGGGACAGAGACCCAGTACTTC
CASSDSGTETQYF
>TRBV30|TRBJ1-6|few|.
TGTGCCTGGAGCCCCGGACAGTGGAATTCACCCCTCCACTTT
CAWSPGQWNSPLHF
>TRBV6-5|TRBJ1-5|.|TRBD1
TGTGCCAGCAGTCCGACAGGGGCGTCACAGCCCCAGCATTTT
CASSPTGASQPQHF
>TRBV6-1|TRBJ2-1|.|.
TGTGCCAGCAGTGAAAGGTACTACAATGAGCAGTTCTTC
CASSERYYNEQFF
>TRBV7-8|TRBJ2-7|.|TRBD2
TGTGCCAGCAGCCTGGGACTAGCGGGGGCCCAAGGGAACGAGCAGTACTTC
CASSLGLAGAQGNEQYF
>TRBV9|TRBJ2-7|.|.
TGTGCCAGCAGCGCGGGAGACAGTAGGTACGAGCAGTACTTC
CASSAGDSRYEQYF
>TRBV29-1|TRBJ2-7|few|TRBD1
TGCAGCTTTGTCGGGACAGGAGTACCCGAGCAGTACTTC
CSFVGTGVPEQYF
>TRBV9|TRBJ2-1|few|TRBD2
TGTGCCAGCACCGCGGGGACTAGCGGGAGCAGTTTCAACAATGAGCAGTTCTTC
CASTAGTSGSSFNNEQFF
>TRBV7-2|TRBJ2-3|few|TRBD2
TGTGCCAGCAGCTTAGCGGGAGGGAGCGGCACAGATACGCAGTATTTT
CASSLAGGSGTDTQYF
>TRBV7-8|TRBJ1-5|few|.
TGTGCCAGCAGCTTACAGGAGGGCAATCAGCCCCAGCATTTT
CASSLQEGNQPQHF
>TRBV6-6|TRBJ2-7|few|.
TGTGCCAGCAGGCTTAACAGGGAGTACGAGCAGTACTTC
CASRLNREYEQYF
>TRBV28|TRBJ1-1|.|.
TGTGCCAGCAGTGGGCACGGGGGGCGCACTGAAGCTTTCTTT
CASSGHGGRTEAFF
>TRBV30|TRBJ1-4|.|TRBD1
TGTGCCTGGAGTGAGACAGGGGACGAAAAACTGTTTTTT
CAWSETGDEKLFF
>TRBV29-1|TRBJ1-1|.|TRBD1
TGCAGCGGACGGGGACAGTTTAACACTGAAGCTTTCTTT
CSGRGQFNTEAFF
>TRBV30|TRBJ2-1|few|TRBD2
TGTGCCTGGACTCCTAGCGGGAGGAGGATTCGGGAGCAGTTCTTC
CAWTPSGRRIREQFF
>TRBV28|TRBJ2-7|.|TRBD2
TGTGCCAGCAGTACAAGACTAGCGGGCGCGTACTACGAGCAGTACTTC
CASSTRLAGAYYEQYF
>TRBV5-4|TRBJ2-7|.|.
TGTGCCAGCAGCTTGGACGGTTCCTACGAGCAGTACTTC
CASSLDGSYEQYF
>TRBV4-2|TRBJ2-5|.|TRBD2
TGTGCCAGCAGCCAAGCTTCTAGCGGGGCCCCGGAAGAGACCCAGTACTTC
CASSQASSGAPEETQYF
>TRBV6-5|TRBJ1-2|.|TRBD1
TGTGCCAGCAGAACCCCAGGGGGCGATGGCTACACCTTC
CASRTPGGDGYTF
>TRBV2|TRBJ2-7|.|.
TGTGCCAGCAGTGAGGGTTCTTACTCCTACGAGCAGTACTTC
CASSEGSYSYEQYF
>TRBV29-1|TRBJ1-1|.|TRBD1
TGCAGCGTTCGGACAGGGTCTACTATGAACACTGAAGCTTTCTTT
CSVRTGSTMNTEAFF
>TRBV5-1|TRBJ2-1|.|.
TGCGCCAGCAGCTTAGCGGGACAGGACAACAATGAGCAGTTCTTC
CASSLAGQDNNEQFF
>TRBV9|TRBJ2-3|few|.
TGTGCCAGCAGCGTAGAGGGTACGCAGTATTTT
CASSVEGTQYF
>TRBV2|TRBJ1-5|few|TRBD1
TGTGCCAGCAGTGCTACAGGGGGCGAGGGTCAGCCCCAGCATTTT
CASSATGGEGQPQHF
>TRBV7-7|TRBJ2-1|.|TRBD1
TGTGCTAGCAGCTTACATAGGGGGCAGAATGAGCAGTTCTTC
CASSLHRGQNEQFF
>TRBV7-9|TRBJ1-2|few|.
TGTGCCAGCAGCTCGCCGGGAAGAACTCCTAACTATGGCTACACCTTC
CASSSPGRTPNYGYTF
>TRBV2|TRBJ2-7|few|.
TGTGCCAGCAGTGTTGATTGGACGGGGACCTACGAGCAGTACTTC
CASSVDWTGTYEQYF
>TRBV18|TRBJ2-6|.|.
TGTGCCAGCTCACCACAAACAGGGATAGGCACCAGAGCCAACGTCCTGACTTTC
CASSPQTGIGTRANVLTF
>TRBV4-2|TRBJ2-3|few|.
TGTGCCAGCAGCCCCCCGGACCGCCTGGATACGCAGTATTTT
CASSPPDRLDTQYF
>TRBV11-1|TRBJ2-3|.|.
TGTGCCAGCAGCTTAGCGGAGCCCTTCACAGATACGCAGTATTTT
CASSLAEPFTDTQYF
>TRBV29-1|TRBJ2-3|few|.
TGCAGCGTTGACTTGGCCGGCGCGGATACGCAGTATTTT
CSVDLAGADTQYF